The 10 T cell receptor beta chains in this list originate from one sample, sequenced in a study of monozygotic twins with inflammatory bowel disease. Each CDR3 protein gets one entry in TCRdb, which reprocessed the 5' RACE reads and gives no DNA. Its listing shows about 380,000 distinct CDR3 sequences. The sequencing input was blood. The receptor set was obtained from a human donor with ulcerative colitis or Crohn's disease, or a healthy co-twin of an affected twin (not recorded which).

The J gene is TRBJ2-7, the V gene TRBV10-3; TCRdb picks TRBD2, but there is no DNA to check that call. There are 16 residues in the CDR3. The germline CDR1 and CDR2 sequences are ENHRY and SYGVKD. CDR3 in amino acids: CAISGTSGGPAYEQYF.

The rearrangement links TRBV15 to TRBJ2-2; TCRdb indicates TRBD2, and absent DNA this call remains unverified. Looked up from germline, CDR1 is LNHNV and CDR2 is YYDKDF (reference sequence). The CDR3 runs to 16 residues. This CDR3 is CATSRERGPNTGELFF.

The V gene is TRBV24-1, the J gene TRBJ2-7. This CDR3 has 15 residues. CDR1 and CDR2 (germline): KGHDR, SFDVKD. Here the CDR3 reads CATSDFRGGSYEQYF.

The chain couples TRBV28 to TRBJ2-7; TCRdb's assignment of TRBD2 cannot be checked, as there is no DNA. Germline assignment: CDR1 MDHEN and CDR2 SYDVKM. The CDR3 loop spans 17 amino acids. CDR3: CASRDERRGFPTYEQYF.

The rearrangement links TRBV7-8 to TRBJ2-5; absent DNA, TCRdb's TRBD1 call cannot be checked. The CDR3 extends over 14 amino acids. Germline V lookup: CDR1 SGHVS, CDR2 FQNEAQ. The CDR3 spells CARIPGQVRETQYF.

The chain couples TRBV13 to TRBJ1-2. This CDR3 region has 15 residues. Per germline, CDR1 PRHDT and CDR2 FYEKMQ (reference sequence). The CDR3 sequence: CASSLGVAANYGYTF.

The chain is built from TRBV12-3 or TRBV12-4 and TRBJ1-2; the D gene TCRdb calls, TRBD1, cannot be checked with no DNA. CDR3 size: 15 residues. This chain's CDR3 is CASSPGQGILGGYTF.

This chain uses TRBV12-3 or TRBV12-4 with TRBJ1-4; TCRdb lists TRBD1, though no DNA is available to test this call. The length of the CDR3 is 13 residues. The CDR3: CASSFPGDEKLFF.

The gene calls are TRBV7-2 and TRBJ1-1; TCRdb's D gene call, TRBD1, goes unchecked for lack of DNA. CDR3 length: 15 amino acids. CDR1 is SGHTA, CDR2 FQGNSA, per germline. Here the CDR3 reads CASSRMGQGNTEAFF.

This chain connects TRBV5-1 to TRBJ2-3; TCRdb calls TRBD1, which cannot be checked without DNA. CDR3 length: 15 residues. Germline V gene lookup returns CDR1 SGHRS and CDR2 YFSETQ. CDR3 protein: CASSLQDSSTDTQYF.